The next 6 T cell receptor beta chains were all read from a single sample in a study of blood T cells in healthy people across ages. Then a second PCR, running roughly 7 to 11 cycles, was carried out with a sample-barcoded 5' primer and a J-beta primer mix. MiXCR was run by TCRdb on the 5' RACE reads, yielding one entry per CDR3 protein. The sample shows more than 700,000 distinct CDR3 sequences, roughly 46% of them seen only once. Sequencing used blood. Source of these receptors: an elderly man in good health.

This chain links TRBV5-1 with TRBJ2-5, with 9 nucleotides matching TRBD1. The DNA matches TRBJ2-7 better at its end, which makes the J call doubtful. Per germline, CDR1 SGHRS and CDR2 YFSETQ. CDR3 size: 15 residues. The CDR3: CASSLWGQGDYEQYF. CDR3 in DNA: TGCGCCAGCAGCTTGTGGGGACAGGGTGATTACGAGCAGTACTTC.

Concerning this clonotype: An end of the junction does not agree with germline; a read error may underlie this. This sequence joins TRBV11-3 and TRBJ2-1; D remains unclear. Germline V gene lookup returns CDR1 SGHNT and CDR2 YENEEA. CDR3 length equals 13 residues. CDR3 nucleotide sequence: TGTGCCAGCAGCGTAGAAGGGTCCACTGAGCAGTTCTTC. It codes for CASSVEGSTEQFF.

In its sample, this clonotype was seen a few times. The J gene is TRBJ2-3, the V gene TRBV9; D is undetermined. The V gene lost 3 bases and the J gene lost 4 bases, with 9 bases spanning the gap. The CDR3 is 13 residues long. CDR1 is SGDLS and CDR2 is YYNGEE in the germline V gene. This CDR3 reads CASSAFLSDTQYF. As DNA, the CDR3 is TGTGCCAGCAGCGCATTCCTTTCAGATACGCAGTATTTT.

The V gene is TRBV6-1, the J gene TRBJ2-3; TRBD2 matches at 9 bases. Per the germline V gene, CDR1 is MNHNS and CDR2 is SASEGT. CDR3 length equals 21 residues. V shed 6 bases, J shed 2 bases, and the junction held 24 bases outside the gene matches. DNA for the CDR3: TGTGCCAGCAGAAGAAGAGGGGGCGAGCTTAAGCGGGGGGTTAACACAGATACGCAGTATTTT. This gives the protein CASRRRGGELKRGVNTDTQYF.

The chain recombines TRBV20-1 with TRBJ1-2, with D unresolved. From germline, CDR1 is DFQATT and CDR2 SNEGSKA (reference sequence). V was pared by 3 bases and J by 3 bases, with 8 bases between. The CDR3 has 12 residues. This chain's CDR3 is CSAREGDYGYTF. In DNA, the CDR3 is TGCAGTGCTAGGGAGGGAGACTATGGCTACACCTTC.

The chain carries TRBV9 and TRBJ2-7; tentatively, D is TRBD2 (5 bases). Per germline, CDR1 SGDLS and CDR2 YYNGEE. Trimming stripped 3 bases from V and 7 bases from J, with 14 bases between. The CDR3 loop spans 13 amino acids. The CDR3 DNA is TGTGCCAGCAGCGAGTATCCAACGGGGGAGCAGTACTTC. It codes for CASSEYPTGEQYF.